The rows below give T cell receptor beta chains drawn from one sample of a study of control samples from healthy donors and cancer patients. Libraries were prepared by immunoSEQ multiplex PCR; TCRdb keeps only in-frame clonotypes and omits some of them. The sample includes more than 65,000 clones, about 90% of them seen just once. Sequenced material: PBMCs. The receptors come from a woman aged 55-69 years with head and neck cancer. The CDR3 runs from the conserved cysteine through the conserved F or W. Each record gives: J gene, D gene, clone size, V gene, CDR3 DNA, CDR3 protein. A D gene is named only where the DNA matches it firmly. Size is stated for part of the rows, as once, few or many counts, or as a class when the clone is expanded.

TRBJ2-5,TRBD1,NA,TRBV19,TGTGCCAGTAGTATGGACAGGGGGGAGACCCAGTACTTC,CASSMDRGETQYF
TRBJ1-5,NA,NA,TRBV18,TGTGCCAGCTCACCAATCTATGGCTCTACTCAGCCCCAGCATTTT,CASSPIYGSTQPQHF
TRBJ2-1,TRBD2,NA,TRBV27,TGTGCCAGCAGTCCACACGGGACTAGCGGGAGTGGAGAGCAGTTCTTC,CASSPHGTSGSGEQFF
TRBJ2-3,TRBD2,NA,TRBV4-1,TGCGCCAGCAGCCAAGATACTAGCGGGACCGGCACAGATACGCAGTATTTT,CASSQDTSGTGTDTQYF
TRBJ2-1,NA,NA,TRBV11-3,TGTGCCAGCAGCCGCGAGGTTGGCGACAATGAGCAGTTCTTC,CASSREVGDNEQFF
TRBJ2-2,TRBD2,NA,TRBV5-1,TGCGCCAGCAGCTTCTCCGGACTAGCGGACACCGGGGAGCTGTTTTTT,CASSFSGLADTGELFF
TRBJ1-1,TRBD1,NA,TRBV27,TGTGCCAGCAGTGTGGACAGGACCTTGGGGGCTTTCTTT,CASSVDRTLGAFF
TRBJ2-5,TRBD2,NA,TRBV2,TGTGCCAGCAAGTTTACTAGCGGGAATCCCGCAGAGACCCAGTACTTC,CASKFTSGNPAETQYF
TRBJ1-5,NA,few,TRBV27,TGTGCCAGCAGTTACGGAAGCAATCAGCCCCAGCATTTT,CASSYGSNQPQHF
TRBJ2-3,TRBD2,once,TRBV3-1/TRBV3-2,TGTGCCAGCAGCCAAGAAGGAGGGACTAGCGGGGTATTGACAGATACGCAGTATTTT,CASSQEGGTSGVLTDTQYF
TRBJ2-6,NA,NA,TRBV5-1,TGCGCCAGCAGCTTGAGGACAGACTCTGGGGCCAACGTCCTGACTTTC,CASSLRTDSGANVLTF
TRBJ2-3,NA,NA,TRBV6-4,TGTGCCAGCAGTGACTCTCCCGGGAGTAAGGCAGATACGCAGTATTTT,CASSDSPGSKADTQYF
TRBJ2-3,NA,NA,TRBV13,TGTGCCAGCAGCCCTGGTGGGCCAGGAGATACGCAGTATTTT,CASSPGGPGDTQYF
TRBJ2-1,TRBD2,NA,TRBV9,TGTGCCAGCAGCGACGGACTAGCGGGAAACAATGAGCAGTTCTTC,CASSDGLAGNNEQFF
TRBJ2-7,TRBD2,NA,TRBV6-2/TRBV6-3,TGTGCCAGCAGTTACGCGGCGGGAGCTAGCTACGAGCAGTACTTC,CASSYAAGASYEQYF
TRBJ2-1,TRBD1,NA,TRBV29-1,TGCAGCGCAGAAATCTCGGACAGGTCCCCCAATGAGCAGTTCTTC,CSAEISDRSPNEQFF
TRBJ1-1,NA,NA,TRBV5-1,TGCGCCAGCAGCTTGGTAGGGATTGCTGAAGCTTTCTTT,CASSLVGIAEAFF
TRBJ2-5,NA,NA,TRBV5-6,TGTGCCAGCAGCCGACAGAGACAAGAGACCCAGTACTTC,CASSRQRQETQYF
TRBJ2-7,NA,NA,TRBV1,TGCACCAGCAATGTTCGGGTTCGACCCTACGAGCAGTACTTC,CTSNVRVRPYEQYF
TRBJ2-3,TRBD2,NA,TRBV5-8,TGTGCCAGCAGCTTGTACGGCGGGAGCCCGTCAACTAGCACAGATACGCAGTATTTT,CASSLYGGSPSTSTDTQYF